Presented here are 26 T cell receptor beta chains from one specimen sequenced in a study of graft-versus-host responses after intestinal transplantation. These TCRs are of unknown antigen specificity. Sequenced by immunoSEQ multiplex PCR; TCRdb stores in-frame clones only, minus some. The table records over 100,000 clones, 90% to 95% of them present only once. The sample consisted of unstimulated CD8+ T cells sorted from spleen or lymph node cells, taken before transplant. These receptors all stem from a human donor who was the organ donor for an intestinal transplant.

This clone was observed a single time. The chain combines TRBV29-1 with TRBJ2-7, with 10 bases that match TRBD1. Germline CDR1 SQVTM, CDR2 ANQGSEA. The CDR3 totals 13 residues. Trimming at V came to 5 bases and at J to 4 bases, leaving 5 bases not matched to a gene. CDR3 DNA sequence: TGCAGCGTTATCGGACAGGGGGGGTACGAGCAGTACTTC. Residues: CSVIGQGGYEQYF.

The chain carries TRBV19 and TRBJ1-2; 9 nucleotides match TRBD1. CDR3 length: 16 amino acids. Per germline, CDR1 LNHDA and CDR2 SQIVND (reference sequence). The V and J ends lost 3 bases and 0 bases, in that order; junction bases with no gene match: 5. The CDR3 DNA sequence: TGTGCCAGTAGTATCAGGGACAGGGTTTCTAACTATGGCTACACCTTC. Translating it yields CASSIRDRVSNYGYTF.

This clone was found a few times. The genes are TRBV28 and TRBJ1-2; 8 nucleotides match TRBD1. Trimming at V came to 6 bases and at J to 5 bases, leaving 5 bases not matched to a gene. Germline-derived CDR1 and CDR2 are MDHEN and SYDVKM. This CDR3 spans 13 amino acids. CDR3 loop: CASRGTGGYGYTF. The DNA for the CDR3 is TGTGCCAGCAGAGGGACAGGCGGTTATGGCTACACCTTC.

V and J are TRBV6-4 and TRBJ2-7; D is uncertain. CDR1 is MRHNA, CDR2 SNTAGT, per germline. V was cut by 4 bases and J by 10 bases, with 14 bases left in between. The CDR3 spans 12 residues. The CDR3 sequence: CASSGSNTSQYF. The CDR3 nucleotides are TGTGCCAGCAGTGGCTCTAATACGAGTCAGTACTTC.

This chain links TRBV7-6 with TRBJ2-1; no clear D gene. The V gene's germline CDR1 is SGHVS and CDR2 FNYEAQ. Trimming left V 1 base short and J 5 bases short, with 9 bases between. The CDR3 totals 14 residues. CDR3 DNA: TGTGCCAGCAGCTTAGAAGCCGAGAACAATGAGCAGTTCTTC. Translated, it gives CASSLEAENNEQFF.

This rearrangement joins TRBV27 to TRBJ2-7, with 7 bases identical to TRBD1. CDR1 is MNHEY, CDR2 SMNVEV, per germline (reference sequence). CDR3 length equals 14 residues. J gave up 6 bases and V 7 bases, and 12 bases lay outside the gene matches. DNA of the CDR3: TGTGCCAGCACAACCTGGGACAGTCGGTCCGAGCAGTACTTC. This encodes CASTTWDSRSEQYF.

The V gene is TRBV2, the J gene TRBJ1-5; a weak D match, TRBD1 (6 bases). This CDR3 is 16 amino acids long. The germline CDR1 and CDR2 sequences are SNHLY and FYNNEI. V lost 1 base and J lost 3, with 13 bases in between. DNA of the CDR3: TGTGCCAGCAGTGAAGTGGGGGGGCCCCACAATCAGCCCCAGCATTTT. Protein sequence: CASSEVGGPHNQPQHF.

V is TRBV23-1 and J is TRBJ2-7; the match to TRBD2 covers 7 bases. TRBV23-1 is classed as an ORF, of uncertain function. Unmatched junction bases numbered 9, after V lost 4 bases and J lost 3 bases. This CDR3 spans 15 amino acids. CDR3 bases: TGCGCCAGCAGTCGCTCCTTGGGGGGGGGCTACGAGCAGTACTTC. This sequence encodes CASSRSLGGGYEQYF.

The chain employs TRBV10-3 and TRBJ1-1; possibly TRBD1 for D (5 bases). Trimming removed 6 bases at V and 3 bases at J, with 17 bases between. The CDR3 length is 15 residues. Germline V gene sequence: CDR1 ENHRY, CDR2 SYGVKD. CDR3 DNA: TGTGCCATCAGCGACGAGGGACCGGCGTACACTGAAGCTTTCTTT. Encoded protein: CAISDEGPAYTEAFF.

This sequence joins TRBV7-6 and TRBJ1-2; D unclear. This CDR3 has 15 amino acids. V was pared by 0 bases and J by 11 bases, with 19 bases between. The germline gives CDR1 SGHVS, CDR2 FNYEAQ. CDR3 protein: CASSLAPGEMQVYTF. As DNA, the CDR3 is TGTGCCAGCAGCTTAGCGCCGGGCGAAATGCAGGTGTACACCTTC.

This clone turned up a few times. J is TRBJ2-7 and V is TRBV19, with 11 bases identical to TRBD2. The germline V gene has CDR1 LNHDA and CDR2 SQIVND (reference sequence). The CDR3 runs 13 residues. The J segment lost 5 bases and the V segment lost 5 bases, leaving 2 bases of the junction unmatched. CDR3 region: CASSLLAGDEQYF. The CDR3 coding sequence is TGTGCCAGTAGTTTACTAGCGGGGGACGAGCAGTACTTC.

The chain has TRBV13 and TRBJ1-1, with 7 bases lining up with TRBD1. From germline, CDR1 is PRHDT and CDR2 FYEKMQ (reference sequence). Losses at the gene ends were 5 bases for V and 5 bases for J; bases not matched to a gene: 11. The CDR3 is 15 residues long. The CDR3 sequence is CASSEIQGRGTEAFF. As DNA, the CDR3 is TGTGCCAGCAGCGAAATACAGGGGCGGGGTACTGAAGCTTTCTTT. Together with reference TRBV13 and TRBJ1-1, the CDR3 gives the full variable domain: AAGVIQSPRHLIKEKRETATLKCYPIPRHDTVYWYQQGPGQDPQFLISFYEKMQSDKGSIPDRFSAQQFSDYHSELNMSSLELGDSALYFCASSEIQGRGTEAFFGQGTRLTVV.

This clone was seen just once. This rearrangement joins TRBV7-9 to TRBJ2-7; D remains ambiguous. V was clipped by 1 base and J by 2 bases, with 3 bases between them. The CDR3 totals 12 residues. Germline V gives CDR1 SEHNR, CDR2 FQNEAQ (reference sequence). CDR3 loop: CASSLGAYEQYF. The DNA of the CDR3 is TGTGCCAGCAGCTTAGGGGCCTACGAGCAGTACTTC.

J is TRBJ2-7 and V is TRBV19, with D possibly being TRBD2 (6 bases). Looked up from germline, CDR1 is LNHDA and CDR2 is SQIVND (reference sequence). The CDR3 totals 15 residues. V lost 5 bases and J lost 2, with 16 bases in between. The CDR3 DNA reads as TGTGCCAGTAGTCGACGGAGGGACGGAACCTACGAGCAGTACTTC. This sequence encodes CASSRRRDGTYEQYF.

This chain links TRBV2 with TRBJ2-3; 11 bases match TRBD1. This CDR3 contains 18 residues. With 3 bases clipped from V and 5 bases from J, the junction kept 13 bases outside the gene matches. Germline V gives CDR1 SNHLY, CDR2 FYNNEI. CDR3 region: CASSDRVRTGGSGDTQYF. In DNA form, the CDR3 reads TGTGCCAGCAGTGATAGGGTCAGGACAGGGGGCTCGGGAGATACGCAGTATTTT.

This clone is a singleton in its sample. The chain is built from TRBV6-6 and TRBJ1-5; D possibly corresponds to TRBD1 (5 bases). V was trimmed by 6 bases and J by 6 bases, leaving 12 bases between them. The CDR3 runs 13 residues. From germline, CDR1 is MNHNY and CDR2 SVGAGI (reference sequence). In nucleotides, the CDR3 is TGTGCCAGCAGGGCAGGGTTCGGTCAGCCCCAGCATTTT. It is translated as CASRAGFGQPQHF.

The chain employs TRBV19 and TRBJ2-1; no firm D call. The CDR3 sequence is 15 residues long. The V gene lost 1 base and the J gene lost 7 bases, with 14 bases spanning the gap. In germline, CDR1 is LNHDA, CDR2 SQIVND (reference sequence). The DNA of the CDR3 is TGTGCCAGTAGTATAGTGACTTGGTCATTGAATGAGCAGTTCTTC. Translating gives CASSIVTWSLNEQFF.

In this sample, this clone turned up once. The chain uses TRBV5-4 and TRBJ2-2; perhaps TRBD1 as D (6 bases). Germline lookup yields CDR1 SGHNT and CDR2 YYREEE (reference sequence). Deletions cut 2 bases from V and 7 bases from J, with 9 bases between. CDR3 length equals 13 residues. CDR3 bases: TGTGCCAGCAGCTTACAACAGGGCGGGGAGCTGTTTTTT. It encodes CASSLQQGGELFF. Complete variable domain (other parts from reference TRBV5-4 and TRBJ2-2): ETGVTQSPTHLIKTRGQQVTLRCSSQSGHNTVSWYQQALGQGPQFIFQYYREEENGRGNFPPRFSGLQFPNYSSELNVNALELDDSALYLCASSLQQGGELFFGEGSRLTVL.

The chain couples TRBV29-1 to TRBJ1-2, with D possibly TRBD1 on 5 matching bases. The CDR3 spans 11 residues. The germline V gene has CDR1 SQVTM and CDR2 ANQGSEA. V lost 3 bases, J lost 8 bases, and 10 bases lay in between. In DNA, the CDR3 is TGCAGCGTTGATCCGGGACGGGGCTACACCTTC. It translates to CSVDPGRGYTF.

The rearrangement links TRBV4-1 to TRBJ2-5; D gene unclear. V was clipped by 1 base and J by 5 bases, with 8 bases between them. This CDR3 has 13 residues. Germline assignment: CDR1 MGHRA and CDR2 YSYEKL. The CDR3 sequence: CASSQGFTETQYF. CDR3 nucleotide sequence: TGCGCCAGCAGCCAAGGTTTTACGGAGACCCAGTACTTC.

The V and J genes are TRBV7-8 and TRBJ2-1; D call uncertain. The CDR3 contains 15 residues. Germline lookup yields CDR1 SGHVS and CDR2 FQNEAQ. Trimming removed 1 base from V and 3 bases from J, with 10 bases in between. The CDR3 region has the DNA TGTGCCAGCAGCTTAGGGGGAAATCACTACAATGAGCAGTTCTTC. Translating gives CASSLGGNHYNEQFF.

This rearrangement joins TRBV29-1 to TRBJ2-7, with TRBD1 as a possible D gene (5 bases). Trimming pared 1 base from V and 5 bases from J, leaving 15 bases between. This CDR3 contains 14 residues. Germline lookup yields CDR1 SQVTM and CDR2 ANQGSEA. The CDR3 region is CSVEVRAGSNEQYF. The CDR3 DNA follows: TGCAGCGTTGAAGTCAGGGCTGGGTCTAACGAGCAGTACTTC.

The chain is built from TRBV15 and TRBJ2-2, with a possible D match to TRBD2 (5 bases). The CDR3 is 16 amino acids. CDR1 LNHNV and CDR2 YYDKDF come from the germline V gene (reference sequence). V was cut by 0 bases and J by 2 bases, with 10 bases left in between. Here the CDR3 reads CATSRDLLANTGELFF. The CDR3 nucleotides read TGTGCCACCAGCAGAGATCTGCTAGCCAACACCGGGGAGCTGTTTTTT. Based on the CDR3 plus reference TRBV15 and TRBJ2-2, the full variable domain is DAMVIQNPRYQVTQFGKPVTLSCSQTLNHNVMYWYQQKSSQAPKLLFHYYDKDFNNEADTPDNFQSRRPNTSFCFLDIRSPGLGDTAMYLCATSRDLLANTGELFFGEGSRLTVL.

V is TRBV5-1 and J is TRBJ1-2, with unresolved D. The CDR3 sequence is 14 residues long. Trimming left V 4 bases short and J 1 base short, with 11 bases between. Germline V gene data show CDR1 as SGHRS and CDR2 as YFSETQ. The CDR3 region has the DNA TGCGCCAGCAGCCGATGGGCCAGTAACTATGGCTACACCTTC. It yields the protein CASSRWASNYGYTF.

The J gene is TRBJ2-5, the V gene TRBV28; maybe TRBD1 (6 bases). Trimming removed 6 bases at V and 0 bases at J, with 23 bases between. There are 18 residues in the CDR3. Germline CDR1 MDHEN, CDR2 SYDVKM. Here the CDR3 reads CASSRQVLSRWYQETQYF. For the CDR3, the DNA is TGTGCCAGCAGCAGACAGGTCCTTTCCCGTTGGTACCAAGAGACCCAGTACTTC.

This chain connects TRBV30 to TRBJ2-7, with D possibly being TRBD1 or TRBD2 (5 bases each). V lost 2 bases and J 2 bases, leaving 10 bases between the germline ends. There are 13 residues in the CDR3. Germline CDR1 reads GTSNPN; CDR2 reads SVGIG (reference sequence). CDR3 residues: CAWSWDHTYEQYF. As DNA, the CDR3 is TGTGCCTGGAGTTGGGACCACACCTACGAGCAGTACTTC.